This TCR beta chain appears in the sequencing data of a study of vaccination effects on CD4 cells after COVID-19. This CDR3 spans 17 amino acids. Germline assignment: CDR1 LGHNT and CDR2 FRNRAP. Trimming cost V 7 bases and J 0 bases; bases outside gene matches: 6. Investigators separated out CD4+ T cells once around eleven days of culture had passed. Subjects were given two BNT162b2 or mRNA-1273 vaccine doses. A word on this clone: The antigen is undetermined.

The method was immunoSEQ multiplex PCR; TCRdb's version includes in-frame clones alone and lacks a portion of them. The sample consists of about 40,000 clones, about 70% of them appearing once. This chain links TRBV12-5 with TRBJ2-6; 10 bases match TRBD2. The source material was CD4+ T cells from PBMCs cultured without peptide, sampled after COVID-19 vaccination. This clonotype was sampled from a human donor who received a COVID-19 vaccine. CDR3 sequence (DNA): TGTGCTAGTGACGCAGCGGGAGGGTCCTCTGGGGCCAACGTCCTGACTTTC. It yields the protein CASDAAGGSSGANVLTF.